This entry lists 18 T cell receptor beta chains sequenced from one sample in a study of cytomegalovirus exposure and HLA in healthy donors. The primer mix had 60 Vbeta and 13 Jbeta primers. This table comes from immunoSEQ multiplex PCR, and its TCRdb copy is limited to in-frame clones, with some not included. Here the sample spans about 120,000 clones, 74% being singletons. The sequencing input was PBMCs. All receptors derive from a man aged 40-50 years in good health and CMV-seropositive.

The CDR3 here is CATSRDLGRKLFF. Here the CDR3 DNA reads TGTGCCACCAGCAGAGATTTGGGGAGGAAACTGTTTTTT. The chain carries TRBV15 and TRBJ1-4; D not resolved. Germline loops: CDR1 LNHNV, CDR2 YYDKDF (reference sequence). V dropped 0 bases and J dropped 11 bases, with 10 bases sitting between them. This CDR3 region has 13 residues.

V and J are TRBV2 and TRBJ1-1, with D perhaps matching TRBD1 (6 bases). Trimming removed 4 bases at V and 5 bases at J, with 17 bases between. The CDR3 length is 15 residues. Germline V CDR1 and CDR2: SNHLY, FYNNEI. The CDR3 sequence is CASSVRQDVDTEAFF. In nucleotides, the CDR3 is TGTGCCAGCAGTGTAAGACAGGACGTGGATACTGAAGCTTTCTTT.

There are a few counts of this clone. V and J are TRBV2 and TRBJ1-4; TRBD1 agrees at 8 bases. Germline V CDR1 and CDR2: SNHLY, FYNNEI. The CDR3 runs 14 residues. J gave up 8 bases and V 4 bases, and 6 bases lay outside the gene matches. Written as DNA, the CDR3 is TGTGCCAGCAGTGGGACAGGGCCGTACGAAAAACTGTTTTTT. It codes for CASSGTGPYEKLFF.

The V and J genes are TRBV4-1 and TRBJ2-7; 8 nucleotides agree with TRBD2. V trimming: 0 bases; J trimming: 4 bases; junction bases outside the gene matches: 11. The CDR3 extends over 17 amino acids. Per germline, CDR1 MGHRA and CDR2 YSYEKL. In DNA form, the CDR3 reads TGCGCCAGCAGCCAAGATCGAGCCAGCGGGAGAATGTACGAGCAGTACTTC. Amino acid sequence: CASSQDRASGRMYEQYF.

J is TRBJ2-7 and V is TRBV15; no definite D call. V was trimmed by 0 bases and J by 2 bases, leaving 8 bases between them. The CDR3 extends over 14 amino acids. The germline CDR1 and CDR2 sequences are LNHNV and YYDKDF (reference sequence). CDR3 in amino acids: CATSRDLLAYEQYF. The CDR3, as DNA: TGTGCCACCAGCAGAGATTTACTTGCCTACGAGCAGTACTTC.

The chain has TRBV29-1 and TRBJ1-1; D gene unclear. V was cut by 7 bases and J by 1 base, with 16 bases left in between. Germline CDR1 is SQVTM and CDR2 is ANQGSEA. CDR3 length: 14 amino acids. The CDR3 loop is CSARLTDPNTEAFF. The CDR3 coding sequence is TGCAGCGCCCGCCTCACAGACCCGAACACTGAAGCTTTCTTT.

The V gene is TRBV27, the J gene TRBJ2-3; 7 nucleotides align to TRBD1. Germline V gene data show CDR1 as MNHEY and CDR2 as SMNVEV (reference sequence). The CDR3 totals 15 residues. V gave up 7 bases and J gave up 1 base; unmatched junction bases: 8. The CDR3 DNA reads as TGTGCCAGCACCCTGGGAACAGGGGGCACAGATACGCAGTATTTT. Protein sequence: CASTLGTGGTDTQYF.

The chain recombines TRBV19 with TRBJ1-1, with D unresolved. The germline V gene encodes CDR1 LNHDA and CDR2 SQIVND (reference sequence). V was shortened by 1 base and J by 1 base, with 22 bases between the two germline ends. This CDR3 has 19 residues. In nucleotides, the CDR3 is TGTGCCAGTAGTATAGGGCGACAACGTTTGGCCCTGAGGAACACTGAAGCTTTCTTT. It is translated as CASSIGRQRLALRNTEAFF.

The chain is built from TRBV5-1 and TRBJ2-2, with D possibly being TRBD1 (6 bases). Per germline, CDR1 SGHRS and CDR2 YFSETQ. The CDR3 has 16 residues. V lost 0 bases and J lost 3, with 12 bases in between. CDR3 amino acids: CASSLVPGVDTGELFF. For the CDR3, the DNA is TGCGCCAGCAGCTTGGTACCAGGGGTGGACACCGGGGAGCTGTTTTTT.

The CDR3 nucleotides read TGCGCCAGCAGCTTGGAAGTCGGGAAGGCTTTCTTT. It encodes CASSLEVGKAFF. The chain links TRBV5-1 to TRBJ1-1; unclear D gene. Trimming removed 0 bases at V and 11 bases at J, with 11 bases between. This CDR3 region has 12 residues. In germline, CDR1 is SGHRS, CDR2 YFSETQ.

The V and J genes are TRBV6-1 and TRBJ2-7; 7 bases align to TRBD1. Per germline, CDR1 MNHNS and CDR2 SASEGT. Losses at the gene ends were 8 bases for V and 2 bases for J; bases not matched to a gene: 6. The CDR3 is 13 amino acids. The CDR3 loop reads CASFKGQPYEQYF. CDR3 coding DNA: TGTGCCAGCTTCAAGGGACAGCCCTACGAGCAGTACTTC.

For the CDR3, the DNA is TGTGCCAGCAGTGCGCCAAAACAGGGCCTAAATGAAAAACTGTTTTTT. Amino acid sequence: CASSAPKQGLNEKLFF. This chain connects TRBV6-1 to TRBJ1-4; a weak D match, TRBD1 (6 bases). The CDR3 runs to 16 residues. V was pared by 4 bases and J by 5 bases, with 17 bases between. Germline values: CDR1 MNHNS, CDR2 SASEGT.

The chain employs TRBV7-9 and TRBJ1-4, with D possibly matching TRBD1 (6 bases). In germline, CDR1 is SEHNR, CDR2 FQNEAQ (reference sequence). The CDR3 is 14 amino acids. V lost 4 bases and J 8 bases, leaving 14 bases between the germline ends. The CDR3 nucleotides read TGTGCCAGCAGCTCACTGGGACAAGGGGAAAAACTGTTTTTT. It specifies CASSSLGQGEKLFF.

This clone occurred once. The genes are TRBV19 and TRBJ2-7; 9 bases agree with TRBD1. Germline-derived CDR1 and CDR2 are LNHDA and SQIVND (reference sequence). The CDR3 covers 16 residues. Unmatched junction bases numbered 10, after V lost 2 bases and J lost 5 bases. CDR3 DNA sequence: TGTGCCAGTAGTATATTACAACCGGGACAGGGCCACGAGCAGTACTTC. Protein: CASSILQPGQGHEQYF.

The gene calls are TRBV6-5 and TRBJ1-4, with a weak D call TRBD1 (5 bases). CDR1 is MNHEY and CDR2 is SVGAGI in the germline V gene. There are 12 residues in the CDR3. The ends were cut back, 5 bases at V and 8 bases at J, with 9 bases in the middle. The CDR3 DNA sequence: TGTGCCAGCAGTCAGGGCACCGAAAAACTGTTTTTT. As protein: CASSQGTEKLFF.

The chain combines TRBV7-9 with TRBJ2-5; TRBD2 agrees at 10 bases. Germline trimming cut 8 bases from V and 0 bases from J; bases unmatched to any gene: 6. This CDR3 comprises 15 residues. CDR1 and CDR2 from the germline V gene are SEHNR and FQNEAQ (reference sequence). The CDR3 DNA sequence: TGTGCCAGCGGTTCTAGCGGGAGCTACCAAGAGACCCAGTACTTC. It encodes CASGSSGSYQETQYF.

The chain has TRBV19 and TRBJ2-7; no firm D call. The V end lost 3 bases, the J end lost 3 bases, and 15 bases lay between the germline ends. From germline, CDR1 is LNHDA and CDR2 SQIVND (reference sequence). This CDR3 contains 15 residues. CDR3 coding DNA: TGTGCCAGTAGTATCCCCCAGGATTGGAACTACGAGCAGTACTTC. It encodes CASSIPQDWNYEQYF.

The V gene is TRBV28, the J gene TRBJ1-5, with D perhaps TRBD1 (6 bases). Germline assignment: CDR1 MDHEN and CDR2 SYDVKM. This CDR3 is 14 amino acids long. Trimming stripped 6 bases from V and 4 bases from J, with 13 bases between. The CDR3 DNA sequence: TGTGCCAGCAGCCGGACAGCCATAAATCAGCCCCAGCATTTT. Protein sequence: CASSRTAINQPQHF. Combining the CDR3 with reference TRBV28 and TRBJ1-5 gives the whole variable domain DVKVTQSSRYLVKRTGEKVFLECVQDMDHENMFWYRQDPGLGLRLIYFSYDVKMKEKGDIPEGYSVSREKKERFSLILESASTNQTSMYLCASSRTAINQPQHFGDGTRLSIL.